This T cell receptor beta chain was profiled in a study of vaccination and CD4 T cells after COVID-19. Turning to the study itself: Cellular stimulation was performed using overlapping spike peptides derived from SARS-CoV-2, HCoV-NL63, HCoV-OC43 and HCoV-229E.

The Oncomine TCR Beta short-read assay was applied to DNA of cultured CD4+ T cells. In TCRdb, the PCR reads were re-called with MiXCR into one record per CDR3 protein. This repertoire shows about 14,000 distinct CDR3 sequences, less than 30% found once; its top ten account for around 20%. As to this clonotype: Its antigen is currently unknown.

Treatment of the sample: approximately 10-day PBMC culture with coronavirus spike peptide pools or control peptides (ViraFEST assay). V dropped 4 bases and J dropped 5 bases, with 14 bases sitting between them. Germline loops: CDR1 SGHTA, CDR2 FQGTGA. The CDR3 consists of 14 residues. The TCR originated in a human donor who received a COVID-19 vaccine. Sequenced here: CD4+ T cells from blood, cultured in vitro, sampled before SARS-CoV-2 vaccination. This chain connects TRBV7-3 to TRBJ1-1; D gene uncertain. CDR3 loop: CASSSTGGSTEAFF. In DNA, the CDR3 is TGTGCCAGCAGCTCGACGGGAGGGTCGACTGAAGCTTTCTTT.